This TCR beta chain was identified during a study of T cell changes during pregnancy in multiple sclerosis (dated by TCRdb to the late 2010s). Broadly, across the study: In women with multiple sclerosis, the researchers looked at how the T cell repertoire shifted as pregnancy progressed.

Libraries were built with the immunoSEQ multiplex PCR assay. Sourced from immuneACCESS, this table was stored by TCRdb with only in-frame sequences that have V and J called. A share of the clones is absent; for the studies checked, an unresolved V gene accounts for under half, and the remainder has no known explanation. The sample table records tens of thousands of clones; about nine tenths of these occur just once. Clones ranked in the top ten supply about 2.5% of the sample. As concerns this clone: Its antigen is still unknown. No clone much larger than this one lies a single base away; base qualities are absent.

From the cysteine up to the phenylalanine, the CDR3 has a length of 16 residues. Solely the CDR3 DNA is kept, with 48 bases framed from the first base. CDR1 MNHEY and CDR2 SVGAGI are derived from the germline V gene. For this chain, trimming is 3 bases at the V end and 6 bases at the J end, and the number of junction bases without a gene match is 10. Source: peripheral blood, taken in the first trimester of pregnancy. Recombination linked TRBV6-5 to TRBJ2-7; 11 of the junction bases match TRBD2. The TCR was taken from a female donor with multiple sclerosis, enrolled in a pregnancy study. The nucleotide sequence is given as TGTGCCAGCAGTTATACTAGCGGGAGAGGGTCGGGCGAGCAGTACTTC. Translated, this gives CASSYTSGRGSGEQYF.